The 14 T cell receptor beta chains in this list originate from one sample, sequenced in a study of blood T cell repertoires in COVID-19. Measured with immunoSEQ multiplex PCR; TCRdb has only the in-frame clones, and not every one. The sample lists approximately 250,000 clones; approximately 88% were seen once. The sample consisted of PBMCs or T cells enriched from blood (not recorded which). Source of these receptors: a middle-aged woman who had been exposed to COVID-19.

CDR3 in DNA: TGTGCCAGCAGTTACCCCGTCGGGGTAGCGGGGACGAACACCGGGGAGCTGTTTTTT. Protein product: CASSYPVGVAGTNTGELFF. V gene TRBV6-2 or TRBV6-3 combines with J gene TRBJ2-2, with TRBD2 matching 8 bases. CDR1 and CDR2 (germline): MNHEY, SVGEGT. The CDR3 extends over 19 amino acids. V lost 2 bases and J lost 0; bases outside the gene matches: 11.

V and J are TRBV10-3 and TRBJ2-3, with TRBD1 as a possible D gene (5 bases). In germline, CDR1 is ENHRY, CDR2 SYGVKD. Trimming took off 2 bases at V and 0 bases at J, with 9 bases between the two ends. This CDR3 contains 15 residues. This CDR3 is CAISEGAESTDTQYF. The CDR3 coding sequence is TGTGCCATCAGTGAGGGGGCTGAGAGCACAGATACGCAGTATTTT.

CDR3: CASSPNPLAANEQFF. CDR3 DNA: TGTGCCAGCAGCCCCAACCCCCTCGCGGCGAATGAGCAGTTCTTC. This chain connects TRBV6-5 to TRBJ2-1; D is unresolved. Germline values: CDR1 MNHEY, CDR2 SVGAGI. This CDR3 has 15 residues. With 6 bases removed from V and 7 bases from J, the gap between germline ends came to 19 bases.

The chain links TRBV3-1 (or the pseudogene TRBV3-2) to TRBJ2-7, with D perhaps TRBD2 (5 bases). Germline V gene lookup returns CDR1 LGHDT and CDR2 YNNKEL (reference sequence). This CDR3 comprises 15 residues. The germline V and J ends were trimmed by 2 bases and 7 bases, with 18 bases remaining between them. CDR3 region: CASSQRARGPGEQYV. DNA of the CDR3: TGTGCCAGCAGCCAAAGGGCCCGAGGGCCGGGTGAGCAGTACGTC.

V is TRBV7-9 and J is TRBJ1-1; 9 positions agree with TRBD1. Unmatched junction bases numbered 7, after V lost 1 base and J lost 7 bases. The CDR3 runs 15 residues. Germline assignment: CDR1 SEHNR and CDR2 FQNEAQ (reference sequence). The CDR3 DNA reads TGTGCCAGCAGCTTAGTGGGGACAGGGTCGAGTGAAGCTTTCTTT. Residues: CASSLVGTGSSEAFF.

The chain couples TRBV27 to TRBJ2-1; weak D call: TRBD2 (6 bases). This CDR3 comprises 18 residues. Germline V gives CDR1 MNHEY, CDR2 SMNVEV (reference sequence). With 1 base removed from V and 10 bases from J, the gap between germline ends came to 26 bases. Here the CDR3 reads CASSLYPLGAEGQEEQFF. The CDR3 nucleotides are TGTGCCAGCAGTTTATACCCCCTGGGCGCGGAGGGCCAAGAAGAGCAGTTCTTC.

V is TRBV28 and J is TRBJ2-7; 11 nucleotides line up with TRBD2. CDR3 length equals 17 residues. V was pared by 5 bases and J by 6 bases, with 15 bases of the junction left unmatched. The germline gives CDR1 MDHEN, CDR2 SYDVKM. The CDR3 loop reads CASSPLWVAGGRGEQYF. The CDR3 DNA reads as TGTGCCAGCAGTCCCCTGTGGGTAGCGGGGGGGCGGGGCGAGCAGTACTTC.

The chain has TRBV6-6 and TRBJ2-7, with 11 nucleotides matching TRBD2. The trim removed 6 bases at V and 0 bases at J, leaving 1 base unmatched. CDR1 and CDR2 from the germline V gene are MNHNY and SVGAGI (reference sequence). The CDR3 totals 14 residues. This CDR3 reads CASRLAGGSYEQYF. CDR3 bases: TGTGCCAGCAGGCTAGCGGGGGGCTCCTACGAGCAGTACTTC.

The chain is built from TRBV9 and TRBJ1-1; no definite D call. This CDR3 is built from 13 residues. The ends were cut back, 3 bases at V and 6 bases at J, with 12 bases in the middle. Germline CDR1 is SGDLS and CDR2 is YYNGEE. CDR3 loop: CASSETGFSEAFF. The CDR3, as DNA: TGTGCCAGCAGCGAGACCGGGTTCTCTGAAGCTTTCTTT.

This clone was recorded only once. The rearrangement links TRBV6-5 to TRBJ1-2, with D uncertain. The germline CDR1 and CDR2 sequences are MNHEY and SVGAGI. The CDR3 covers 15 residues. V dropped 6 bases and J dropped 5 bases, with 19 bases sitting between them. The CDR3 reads CASRPLDELRYGYTF. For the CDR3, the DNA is TGTGCCAGCAGACCTCTCGACGAGCTGCGGTATGGCTACACCTTC.

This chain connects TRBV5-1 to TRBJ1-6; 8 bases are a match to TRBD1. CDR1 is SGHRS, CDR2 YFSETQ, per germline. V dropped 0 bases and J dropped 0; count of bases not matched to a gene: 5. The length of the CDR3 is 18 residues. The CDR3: CASSLDGQGHSYNSPLHF. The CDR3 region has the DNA TGCGCCAGCAGCTTGGATGGACAGGGTCACTCCTATAATTCACCCCTCCACTTT.

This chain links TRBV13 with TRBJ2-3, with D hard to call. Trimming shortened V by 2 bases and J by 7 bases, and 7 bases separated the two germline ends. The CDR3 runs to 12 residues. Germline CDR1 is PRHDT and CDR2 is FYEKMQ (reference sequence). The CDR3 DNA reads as TGTGCCAGCAGCTTATTAGAAAATACGCAGTATTTT. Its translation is CASSLLENTQYF.

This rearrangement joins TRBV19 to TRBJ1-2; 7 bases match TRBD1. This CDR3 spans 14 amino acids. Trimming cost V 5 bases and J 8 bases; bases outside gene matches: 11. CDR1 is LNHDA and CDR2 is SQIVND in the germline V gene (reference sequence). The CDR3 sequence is CASSRQYRGSGYTF. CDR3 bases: TGTGCCAGTAGTCGTCAGTACAGGGGATCGGGCTACACCTTC.

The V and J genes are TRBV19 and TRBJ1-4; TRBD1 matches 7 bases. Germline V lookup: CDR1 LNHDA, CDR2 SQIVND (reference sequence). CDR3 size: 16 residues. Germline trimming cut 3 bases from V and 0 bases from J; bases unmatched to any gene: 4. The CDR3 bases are TGTGCCAGTAGTATGGGACAGCTTTCAACTAATGAAAAACTGTTTTTT. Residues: CASSMGQLSTNEKLFF.